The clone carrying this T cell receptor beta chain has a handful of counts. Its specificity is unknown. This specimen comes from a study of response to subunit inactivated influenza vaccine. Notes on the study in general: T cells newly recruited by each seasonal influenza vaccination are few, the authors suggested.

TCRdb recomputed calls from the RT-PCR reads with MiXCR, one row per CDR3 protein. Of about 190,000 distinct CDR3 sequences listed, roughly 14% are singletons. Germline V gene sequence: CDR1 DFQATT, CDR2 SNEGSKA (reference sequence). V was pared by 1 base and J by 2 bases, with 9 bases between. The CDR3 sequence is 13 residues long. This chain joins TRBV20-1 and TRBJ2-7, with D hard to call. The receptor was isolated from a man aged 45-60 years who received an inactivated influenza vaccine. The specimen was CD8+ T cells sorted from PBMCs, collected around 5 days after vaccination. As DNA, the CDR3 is TGCAGTGCTAGAGGTTCCGAAACCTACGAGCAGTACTTC. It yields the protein CSARGSETYEQYF.